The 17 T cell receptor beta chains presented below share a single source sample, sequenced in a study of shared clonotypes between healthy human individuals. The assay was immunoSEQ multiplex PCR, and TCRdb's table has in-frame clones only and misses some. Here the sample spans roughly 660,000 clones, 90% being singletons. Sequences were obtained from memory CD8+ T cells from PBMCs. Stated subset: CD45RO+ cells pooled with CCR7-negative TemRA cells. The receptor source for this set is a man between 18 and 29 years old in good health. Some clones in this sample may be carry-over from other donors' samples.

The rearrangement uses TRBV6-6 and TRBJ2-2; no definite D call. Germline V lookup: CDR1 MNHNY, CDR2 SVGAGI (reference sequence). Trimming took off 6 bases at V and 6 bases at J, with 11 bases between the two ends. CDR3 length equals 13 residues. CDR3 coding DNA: TGTGCCAGCAGCCTCAGCGTCCCCGGGGAGCTGTTTTTT. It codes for CASSLSVPGELFF.

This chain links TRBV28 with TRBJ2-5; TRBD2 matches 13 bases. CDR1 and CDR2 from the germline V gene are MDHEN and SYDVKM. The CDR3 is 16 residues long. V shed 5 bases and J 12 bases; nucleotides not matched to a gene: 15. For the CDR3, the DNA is TGTGCCAGCAGTGCCCCGGGACTAGCGGGGCCCAAGAGCAAGTACTTC. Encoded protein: CASSAPGLAGPKSKYF.

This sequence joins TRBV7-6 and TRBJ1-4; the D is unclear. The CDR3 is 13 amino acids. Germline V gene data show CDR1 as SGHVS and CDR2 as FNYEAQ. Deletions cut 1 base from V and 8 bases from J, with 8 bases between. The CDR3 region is CASSLGRREKLFF. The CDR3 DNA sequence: TGTGCCAGCAGCTTAGGCAGACGGGAAAAACTGTTTTTT.

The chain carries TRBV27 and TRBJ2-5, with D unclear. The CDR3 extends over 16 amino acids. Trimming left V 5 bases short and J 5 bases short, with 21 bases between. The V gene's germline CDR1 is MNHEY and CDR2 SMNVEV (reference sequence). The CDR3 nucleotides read TGTGCCAGCAGTAACTTCGCCGGTCGCCTGTTCGAGACCCAGTACTTC. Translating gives CASSNFAGRLFETQYF.

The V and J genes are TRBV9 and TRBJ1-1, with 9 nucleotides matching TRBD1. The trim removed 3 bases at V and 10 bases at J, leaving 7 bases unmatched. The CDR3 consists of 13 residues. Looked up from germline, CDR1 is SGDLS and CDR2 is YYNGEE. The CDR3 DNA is TGTGCCAGCAGCGGAACAGGGGGCATGGGAGCTTTCTTT. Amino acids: CASSGTGGMGAFF.

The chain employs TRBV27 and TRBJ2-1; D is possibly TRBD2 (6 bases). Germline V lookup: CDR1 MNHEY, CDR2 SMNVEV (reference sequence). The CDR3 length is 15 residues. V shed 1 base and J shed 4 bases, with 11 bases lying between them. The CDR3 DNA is TGTGCCAGCAGTTTATTCGGGAGAGGTTACAATGAGCAGTTCTTC. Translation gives CASSLFGRGYNEQFF.

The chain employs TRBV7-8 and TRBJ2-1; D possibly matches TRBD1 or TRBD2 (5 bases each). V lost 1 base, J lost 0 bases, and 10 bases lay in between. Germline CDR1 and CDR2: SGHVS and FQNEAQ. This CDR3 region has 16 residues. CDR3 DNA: TGTGCCAGCAGCTTAGTCGGGACGAGCTCCTACAATGAGCAGTTCTTC. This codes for CASSLVGTSSYNEQFF.

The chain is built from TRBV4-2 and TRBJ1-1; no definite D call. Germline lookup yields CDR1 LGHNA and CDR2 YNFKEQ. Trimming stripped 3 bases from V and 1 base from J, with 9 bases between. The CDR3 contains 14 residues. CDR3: CASSHPMGNTEAFF. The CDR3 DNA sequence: TGTGCCAGCAGCCATCCCATGGGGAACACTGAAGCTTTCTTT.

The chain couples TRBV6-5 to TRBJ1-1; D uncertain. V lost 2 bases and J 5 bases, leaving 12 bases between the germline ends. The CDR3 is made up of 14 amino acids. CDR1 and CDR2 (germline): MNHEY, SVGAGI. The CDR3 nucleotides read TGTGCCAGCAGTTACGCGGAAGGAAGGACTGAAGCTTTCTTT. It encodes CASSYAEGRTEAFF.

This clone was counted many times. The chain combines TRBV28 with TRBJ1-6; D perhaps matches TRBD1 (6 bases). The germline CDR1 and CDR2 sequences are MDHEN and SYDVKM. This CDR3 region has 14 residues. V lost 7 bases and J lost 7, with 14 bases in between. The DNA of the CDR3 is TGTGCCAGCACTCTCAGGGGCGAAAATTCACCCCTCCACTTT. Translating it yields CASTLRGENSPLHF.

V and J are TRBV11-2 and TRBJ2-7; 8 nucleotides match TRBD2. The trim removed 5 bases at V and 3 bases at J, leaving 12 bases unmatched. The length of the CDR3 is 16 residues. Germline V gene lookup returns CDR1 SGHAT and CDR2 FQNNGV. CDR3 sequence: CASSLNSAGAGYEQYF. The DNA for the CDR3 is TGTGCCAGCAGCCTTAATTCAGCGGGAGCGGGCTACGAGCAGTACTTC.

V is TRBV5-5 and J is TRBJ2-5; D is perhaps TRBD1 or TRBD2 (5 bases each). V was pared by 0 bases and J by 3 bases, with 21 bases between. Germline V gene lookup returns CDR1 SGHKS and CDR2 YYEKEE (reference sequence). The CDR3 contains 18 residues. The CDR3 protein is CASSLGETATRAEETQYF. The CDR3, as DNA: TGTGCCAGCAGCTTGGGCGAGACAGCAACTAGGGCAGAAGAGACCCAGTACTTC.

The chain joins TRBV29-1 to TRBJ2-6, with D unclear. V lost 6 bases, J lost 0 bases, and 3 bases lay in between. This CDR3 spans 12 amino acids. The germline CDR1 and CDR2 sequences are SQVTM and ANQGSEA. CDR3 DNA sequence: TGCAGCGTCCGCTCTGGGGCCAACGTCCTGACTTTC. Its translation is CSVRSGANVLTF.

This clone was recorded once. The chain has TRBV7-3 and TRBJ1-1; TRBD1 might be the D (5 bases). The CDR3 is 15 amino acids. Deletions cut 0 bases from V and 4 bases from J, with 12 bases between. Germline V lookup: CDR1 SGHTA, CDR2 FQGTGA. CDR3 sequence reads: CASSLTPQGGTEAFF. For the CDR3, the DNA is TGTGCCAGCAGCTTAACCCCCCAGGGAGGCACTGAAGCTTTCTTT.

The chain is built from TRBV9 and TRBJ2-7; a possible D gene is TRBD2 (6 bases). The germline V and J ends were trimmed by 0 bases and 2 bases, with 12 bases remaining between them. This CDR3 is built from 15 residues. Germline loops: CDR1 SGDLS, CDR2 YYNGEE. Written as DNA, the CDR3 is TGTGCCAGCAGCGTAGCGGCGGGAACAGCCTACGAGCAGTACTTC. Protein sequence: CASSVAAGTAYEQYF.

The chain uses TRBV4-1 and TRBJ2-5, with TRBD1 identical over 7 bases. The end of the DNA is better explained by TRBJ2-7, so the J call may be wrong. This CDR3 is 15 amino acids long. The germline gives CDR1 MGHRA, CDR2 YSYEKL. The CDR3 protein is CASSHPTGFGYEQYF. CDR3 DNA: TGCGCCAGCAGCCACCCGACAGGGTTTGGCTACGAGCAGTACTTC.

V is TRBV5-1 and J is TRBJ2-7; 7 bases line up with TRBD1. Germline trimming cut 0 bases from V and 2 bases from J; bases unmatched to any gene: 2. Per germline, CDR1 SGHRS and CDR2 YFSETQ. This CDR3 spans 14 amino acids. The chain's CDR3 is CASSLATGPYEQYF. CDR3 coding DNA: TGCGCCAGCAGCTTGGCGACAGGGCCCTACGAGCAGTACTTC.